This T cell receptor (beta chain) was retrieved from a study of long-term antiretroviral therapy in people with HIV. Germline V CDR1 and CDR2: SGHRS, YFSETQ. The length of the CDR3 is 13 residues. V lost 3 bases and J lost 7; bases outside the gene matches: 6. With survey level as its setting, the immunoSEQ assay was v3.0. Sequencing used immunoSEQ multiplex PCR; TCRdb keeps in-frame clones, though not all of them. The table lists almost 25,000 clones, roughly 82% of them singletons. V is TRBV5-1 and J is TRBJ2-7; 8 nucleotides match TRBD1. Sequencing used unsorted PBMCs, obtained 3 years after starting antiretroviral therapy. This sequence was found in a man aged 50 or older with HIV. In DNA form, the CDR3 reads TGCGCCAGCAGCTCGCAGGGGGCGTGGGAGCAGTACTTC. Amino acid sequence: CASSSQGAWEQYF. Supplemented by reference TRBV5-1 and TRBJ2-7, the full variable domain reads KAGVTQTPRYLIKTRGQQVTLSCSPISGHRSVSWYQQTPGQGLQFLFEYFSETQRNKGNFPGRFSGRQFSNSRSEMNVSTLELGDSALYLCASSSQGAWEQYFGPGTRLTVT.